Listed here are 3 T cell receptor beta chains from one sample, sequenced in a study of CD8 T cells in Susac syndrome. Reverse transcription used roughly 0.45 to 1 ug RNA and random hexamers. TCRdb re-analysed the immunoSEQ multiplex PCR reads in MiXCR, keeping a single row per CDR3 protein. The sample shows about 210,000 distinct CDR3 sequences, roughly 95% of them seen only once. Sequencing input: CD4+ T cells from PBMCs. All receptors come from a human donor in good health.

The rearrangement joins TRBV7-9 to TRBJ2-7; either TRBD1 or TRBD2 may supply D (6 bases each). The length of the CDR3 is 13 residues. Trimming shortened V by 1 base and J by 8 bases, and 12 bases separated the two germline ends. Germline CDR1 SEHNR, CDR2 FQNEAQ (reference sequence). The CDR3 coding sequence is TGTGCCAGCAGCTTAGATCGCGGGGACAAGCAGTACTTC. Amino acid sequence: CASSLDRGDKQYF.

This chain connects TRBV20-1 to TRBJ2-1; D may match TRBD1 or TRBD2 (6 bases each). The CDR3 runs 14 residues. V dropped 6 bases and J dropped 3 bases, with 15 bases sitting between them. Germline V gene data show CDR1 as DFQATT and CDR2 as SNEGSKA (reference sequence). The chain's CDR3 is CSAPRGEIYNEQFF. As DNA, the CDR3 is TGCAGTGCCCCGAGGGGGGAAATCTACAATGAGCAGTTCTTC.

V is TRBV29-1 and J is TRBJ1-2; D is unresolved. The CDR3 contains 13 residues. V dropped 6 bases and J dropped 3 bases, with 14 bases sitting between them. Germline CDR1 SQVTM, CDR2 ANQGSEA. The CDR3 coding sequence is TGCAGCGTAGTGTCGGGGTACTACTATGGCTACACCTTC. It translates to CSVVSGYYYGYTF. Supplemented by reference TRBV29-1 and TRBJ1-2, the full variable domain reads SAVISQKPSRDICQRGTSLTIQCQVDSQVTMMFWYRQQPGQSLTLIATANQGSEATYESGFVIDKFPISRPNLTFSTLTVSNMSPEDSSIYLCSVVSGYYYGYTFGSGTRLTVV.